A single sample is the source of the 27 T cell receptor beta chains below, sequenced in a study of blood T cells in healthy people across ages. The second PCR ran 7 to 11 cycles with a sample-barcoded 5' primer and J-beta primers. TCRdb used MiXCR to reprocess the 5' RACE reads, holding one entry per CDR3 protein. This table holds roughly 680,000 distinct CDR3 sequences, over 40% found once. Material: blood. The receptors come from a woman older than 75 in good health.

This clonotype showed up many times. The genes are TRBV25-1 and TRBJ2-1; TRBD1 aligns across 7 bases. The CDR3 has 14 amino acids. The V gene end was trimmed by 1 base and the J gene end by 6 bases; junction bases not matched to a gene: 3. Germline V lookup: CDR1 MGHDK, CDR2 SYGVNS. The CDR3 spells CASSESTGRNEQFF. Here the CDR3 DNA reads TGTGCCAGCAGTGAATCGACAGGGCGCAATGAGCAGTTCTTC.

The rearrangement joins TRBV12-3 or TRBV12-4 to TRBJ2-1; D not certain. The better agreement between TRBJ2-7 and the DNA end casts doubt on the J call. The CDR3 is made up of 13 amino acids. The CDR3 region has the DNA TGTGCCAGCAGAAGTTCCCCCCACAATGAGCAGTACTTC. Translation: CASRSSPHNEQYF.

This clonotype was observed a few times. This rearrangement joins TRBV12-3 or TRBV12-4 to TRBJ1-5, with D possibly TRBD1 on 5 matching bases. Trimming removed 8 bases at V and 2 bases at J, with 13 bases between. The CDR3 covers 14 residues. The chain's CDR3 is CASYRSGGNQPQHF. Here the CDR3 DNA reads TGTGCCAGCTACAGGTCAGGTGGCAATCAGCCCCAGCATTTT.

CDR3 sequence (DNA): TGTGCCAGCAGTTCCCGGCATCAAGGAAGGTTCCAAGAGACCCAGTACTTC. This codes for CASSSRHQGRFQETQYF. V usage is TRBV6-5 and J usage is TRBJ2-5; D unresolved. V lost 4 bases, J lost 1 base, and 19 bases lay in between. CDR3 size: 17 residues. Germline CDR1 is MNHEY and CDR2 is SVGAGI.

In regard to this clonotype: A clone one base away is much larger, so this may be a read error. The chain recombines TRBV7-9 with TRBJ2-7; 8 bases agree with TRBD2. TRBJ2-5 explains the end of the DNA better; the J call may be wrong. This CDR3 spans 16 amino acids. Germline V lookup: CDR1 SEHNR, CDR2 FQNEAQ (reference sequence). The CDR3 here is CTSSLNPVGGAKTQYF. The CDR3 region has the DNA TGTACCAGCAGCTTAAATCCCGTCGGGGGGGCGAAGACCCAGTACTTC.

The chain combines TRBV7-2 with TRBJ2-5, with 7 bases lining up with TRBD2. V dropped 5 bases and J dropped 0; count of bases not matched to a gene: 9. The CDR3 has 16 amino acids. The germline V gene encodes CDR1 SGHTA and CDR2 FQGNSA. The CDR3 loop reads CASSKRPGTNQETQYF. DNA of the CDR3: TGTGCCAGCAGCAAAAGACCCGGGACTAACCAAGAGACCCAGTACTTC.

This chain connects TRBV7-7 to TRBJ2-6; TRBD1 agrees at 7 bases. The ends lost 10 bases at V and 0 bases at J; junction bases unmatched: 6. The germline V gene has CDR1 SSHAT and CDR2 FNYEAQ (reference sequence). The CDR3 has 15 amino acids. CDR3 sequence (DNA): TGTGCCATCGGACAGGCGGACTCTGGGGCCAACGTCCTGACTTTC. It is translated as CAIGQADSGANVLTF. The full variable domain, rest sourced from reference TRBV7-7 and TRBJ2-6, is GAGVSQSPRYKVTKRGQDVTLRCDPISSHATLYWYQQALGQGPEFLTYFNYEAQPDKSGLPSDRFSAERPEGSISTLTIQRTEQRDSAMYRCAIGQADSGANVLTFGAGSRLTVL.

The table lists this clonotype with many counts. In nucleotides, the CDR3 is TGTGCCAGCAGTTACGCGCGACCCCATGAGCAGTTCTTC. Its translation is CASSYARPHEQFF. The chain carries TRBV6-5 and TRBJ2-1; D remains ambiguous. Deletions cut 2 bases from V and 8 bases from J, with 10 bases between. The CDR3 is made up of 13 amino acids. Germline V CDR1 and CDR2: MNHEY, SVGAGI.

This clonotype was recorded at least ten times. This chain uses TRBV12-3 or TRBV12-4 with TRBJ2-1; 11 bases match TRBD2. V shed 6 bases and J 3 bases; nucleotides not matched to a gene: 4. CDR3 length equals 15 residues. Here the CDR3 DNA reads TGTGCCAGCAGAACTAGCGGGAGCAACTACAATGAGCAGTTCTTC. Translation: CASRTSGSNYNEQFF.

This chain links TRBV14 with TRBJ2-7, with D possibly TRBD1 on 6 matching bases. This CDR3 is 15 amino acids long. Trimming took off 1 base at V and 0 bases at J, with 10 bases between the two ends. Germline assignment: CDR1 SGHDN and CDR2 FVKESK. The CDR3 bases are TGTGCCAGCAGCCAAGTACCAGGGGCCTCCTACGAGCAGTACTTC. It specifies CASSQVPGASYEQYF. The full variable domain, rest sourced from reference TRBV14 and TRBJ2-7, is EAGVTQFPSHSVIEKGQTVTLRCDPISGHDNLYWYRRVMGKEIKFLLHFVKESKQDESGMPNNRFLAERTGGTYSTLKVQPAELEDSGVYFCASSQVPGASYEQYFGPGTRLTVT.

This clonotype has a handful of counts. The chain carries TRBV12-3 or TRBV12-4 and TRBJ1-5, with D perhaps TRBD1 (5 bases). With 6 bases removed from V and 7 bases from J, the gap between germline ends came to 16 bases. CDR3 length: 14 amino acids. CDR3 protein: CASRVDGAAQPQHF. The CDR3 DNA follows: TGTGCCAGCAGAGTCGATGGGGCAGCCCAGCCCCAGCATTTT.

As concerns this clonotype: Since a much larger clone is just one base distant, this may be a read error. The CDR3 region has the DNA TGCGCCAGCAGCCAGACAAGGGCCAACTACGAGCAGTACTTC. It encodes CASSQTRANYEQYF. This rearrangement joins TRBV5-1 to TRBJ2-7; D remains ambiguous. This CDR3 is 14 amino acids long. V was shortened by 4 bases and J by 3 bases, with 14 bases between the two germline ends. The germline V gene has CDR1 SGHRS and CDR2 YFSETQ. Based on the CDR3 plus reference TRBV5-1 and TRBJ2-7, the full variable domain is KAGVTQTPRYLIKTRGQQVTLSCSPISGHRSVSWYQQTPGQGLQFLFEYFSETQRNKGNFPGRFSGRQFSNSRSEMNVSTLELGDSALYLCASSQTRANYEQYFGPGTRLTVT.

The chain employs TRBV28 and TRBJ2-7, with 7 bases fitting TRBD2. The CDR3 has 15 amino acids. From germline, CDR1 is MDHEN and CDR2 SYDVKM. V shed 4 bases, J shed 3 bases, and the junction held 9 bases outside the gene matches. This CDR3 reads CASSWYRTSVYEQYF. The CDR3 region has the DNA TGTGCCAGCAGTTGGTATCGGACTAGTGTCTACGAGCAGTACTTC.

V and J are TRBV20-1 and TRBJ1-5, with D perhaps matching TRBD1 (5 bases). The CDR3 totals 15 residues. CDR1 and CDR2 (germline): DFQATT, SNEGSKA (reference sequence). The V end lost 0 bases, the J end lost 2 bases, and 11 bases lay between the germline ends. Here the CDR3 reads CSAREPGRGNQPQHF. CDR3 in DNA: TGCAGTGCTAGAGAACCGGGACGAGGCAATCAGCCCCAGCATTTT.

The gene calls are TRBV19 and TRBJ2-2, with 7 nucleotides matching TRBD1. Germline CDR1 reads LNHDA; CDR2 reads SQIVND (reference sequence). With V trimmed by 4 bases and J by 0 bases, 5 bases remained unmatched. The CDR3 loop spans 16 amino acids. As DNA, the CDR3 is TGTGCCAGTAGTACCGGACAGGCCTCGAACACCGGGGAGCTGTTTTTT. It codes for CASSTGQASNTGELFF.

The rearrangement joins TRBV3-1 to TRBJ2-4; possibly TRBD1 for D (6 bases). V lost 3 bases and J lost 0, with 9 bases in between. CDR1 and CDR2 from the germline V gene are LGHDT and YNNKEL (reference sequence). The CDR3 runs to 15 residues. CDR3 amino acids: CASSHTDRAKNIQYF. The CDR3 DNA is TGTGCCAGCAGCCACACGGACAGAGCCAAAAACATTCAGTACTTC.

The genes are TRBV29-1 and TRBJ2-3, with 7 bases matching TRBD2. With 0 bases clipped from V and 14 bases from J, the junction kept 17 bases outside the gene matches. Germline assignment: CDR1 SQVTM and CDR2 ANQGSEA. The CDR3 loop spans 15 amino acids. CDR3 sequence: CSVEEGLLSLGYAYF. The CDR3 DNA reads as TGCAGCGTTGAAGAGGGACTACTCAGCTTAGGATACGCGTATTTT.

This chain uses TRBV12-3 or TRBV12-4 with TRBJ1-2; 8 bases match TRBD1. The CDR3 consists of 14 residues. Trimming at V came to 10 bases and at J to 7 bases, leaving 14 bases not matched to a gene. The CDR3 is CATQIDRGWSGYTF. The CDR3 DNA reads TGTGCCACCCAGATAGACAGGGGCTGGAGTGGCTACACCTTC.

This clonotype was observed at least ten times. This CDR3 reads CASGRATTYNEQFF. The CDR3 nucleotides are TGTGCCAGCGGTCGGGCTACCACTTACAATGAGCAGTTCTTC. The chain carries TRBV9 and TRBJ2-1; D is undetermined. Germline V gives CDR1 SGDLS, CDR2 YYNGEE. This CDR3 is 14 amino acids long. The V end lost 7 bases, the J end lost 4 bases, and 15 bases lay between the germline ends.

The table lists this clonotype with a few counts. The V gene is TRBV7-2, the J gene TRBJ2-1; 7 nucleotides agree with TRBD1. Per the germline V gene, CDR1 is SGHTA and CDR2 is FQGNSA. V shed 7 bases, J shed 7 bases, and the junction held 13 bases outside the gene matches. The CDR3 runs to 15 residues. The CDR3 spells CASTVMTGMMNEQFF. The CDR3 DNA reads TGTGCCAGCACCGTTATGACAGGGATGATGAATGAGCAGTTCTTC.

Concerning this clonotype: One junction end does not reproduce the germline sequence, and a read error may be involved. The gene calls are TRBV6-1 and TRBJ2-7; no firm D call. Germline V gives CDR1 MNHNS, CDR2 SASEGT. The CDR3 has 15 amino acids. The CDR3 region has the DNA TGTGCCAGCAGTGAAGTACAGACTGGCTCCTACGGGCAGTACTTC. Translated: CASSEVQTGSYGQYF.

Of note for this clonotype: A much larger clone lies a single base off, so this may be a read error. The chain has TRBV10-2 and TRBJ2-5; D perhaps matches TRBD2 (5 bases). The J call may be faulty, since TRBJ2-1 better matches the DNA end. There are 12 residues in the CDR3. Germline V lookup: CDR1 WSHSY, CDR2 SAAADI. The CDR3 DNA sequence: TGCGCCAGCAGAAAGAAGGGAGAGACCCAGTTCTTC. It codes for CASRKKGETQFF.

The V call is TRBV7-9, the J call TRBJ2-1, with unresolved D. Germline V gene data show CDR1 as SEHNR and CDR2 as FQNEAQ (reference sequence). CDR3 size: 14 residues. V shed 1 base and J shed 8 bases, with 12 bases lying between them. The CDR3 loop reads CASSLGIGWHEQFF. CDR3 DNA: TGTGCCAGCAGCTTAGGAATAGGGTGGCATGAGCAGTTCTTC.

The sample holds many counts of this clonotype. J is TRBJ2-7 and V is TRBV12-3 or TRBV12-4; D remains ambiguous. Trimming removed 3 bases from V and 3 bases from J, with 9 bases in between. The length of the CDR3 is 13 residues. The CDR3 protein is CASSFDGFYEQYF. As DNA, the CDR3 is TGTGCCAGCAGTTTTGACGGGTTCTACGAGCAGTACTTC.

This clonotype was counted at least ten times. V and J are TRBV20-1 and TRBJ2-1, with no clear D. The V gene's germline CDR1 is DFQATT and CDR2 SNEGSKA (reference sequence). The CDR3 length is 11 residues. V was trimmed by 7 bases and J by 0 bases, leaving 4 bases between them. Here the CDR3 reads CSGSSYNEQFF. DNA of the CDR3: TGCAGTGGTAGCTCCTACAATGAGCAGTTCTTC.

This clonotype was seen many times. This chain connects TRBV9 to TRBJ2-7, with 9 bases identical to TRBD1. The CDR3 is 13 amino acids. With V trimmed by 5 bases and J by 0 bases, 0 bases remained unmatched. Germline values: CDR1 SGDLS, CDR2 YYNGEE. CDR3 protein: CASRGQGSYEQYF. The CDR3 DNA follows: TGTGCCAGCAGGGGACAGGGCTCCTACGAGCAGTACTTC.

This rearrangement joins TRBV18 to TRBJ2-1; D gene unclear. This CDR3 has 14 amino acids. The germline CDR1 and CDR2 sequences are KGHSH and LQKENI. V was cut by 0 bases and J by 4 bases, with 7 bases left in between. The CDR3, as DNA: TGTGCCAGCTCACCACCCCGAAGATACAATGAGCAGTTCTTC. The encoded protein is CASSPPRRYNEQFF.